A selection of T cell receptor beta chains follows, all from one sample in a study of T cell responses to AZD1222 COVID-19 vaccine. Using immunoSEQ multiplex PCR, the repertoire was profiled, and TCRdb retains in-frame clones only, with some absent. The data contain under 140,000 clones, about 90% of them seen just once; the ten biggest clones take up roughly 15%. Sequences were derived from peripheral blood, sampled 28 days after the second AZD1222 dose. The source is an adult who received the AZD1222 COVID-19 vaccine. Both conserved end residues are part of each CDR3. The D gene is left open where the match is weak. Part of the rows lack a size; the others show once, few, many or a class for expanded clones.

TRBJ1-4,.,15,once,TRBV2,TGTGCCAGCATTACAAATGTCCAGGGAACTGGAAAACTGTTTTTT,CASITNVQGTGKLFF
TRBJ2-3,.,13,many,TRBV7-9,TGTGCCAGCAGCTTCTCGATCACAGATACGCAGTATTTT,CASSFSITDTQYF
TRBJ2-7,TRBD1,16,.,TRBV2,TGTGCCAGCAGTAATTTACCAGGACAGGGGGCGGGCGAGCAGTACTTC,CASSNLPGQGAGEQYF
TRBJ1-1,.,17,.,TRBV18,TGTGCCAGCTCACCAGAAGGCGGTTTTGGGCCGAACACTGAAGCTTTCTTT,CASSPEGGFGPNTEAFF
TRBJ1-1,.,17,.,TRBV7-9,TGTGCCAGCAGCGCGACGTCATCCGGGACCGCGAACACTGAAGCTTTCTTT,CASSATSSGTANTEAFF
TRBJ1-1,TRBD1,14,.,TRBV19,TGTGCCAGTAGTACCGGGACAGGGAGGACTGAAGCTTTCTTT,CASSTGTGRTEAFF
TRBJ1-1,.,13,.,TRBV6-5,TGTGCCAGCAGTTACTGGCGGGAGGGAGAAGCTTTCTTT,CASSYWREGEAFF
TRBJ2-7,TRBD1,15,.,TRBV5-1,TGCGCCAGCGGCAAGGGACAGGGGTTCTCCTACGAGCAGTACTTC,CASGKGQGFSYEQYF
TRBJ1-2,.,11,.,TRBV9,TGTGCCAGCAGCGATAACTATGGCTACACCTTC,CASSDNYGYTF
TRBJ1-2,TRBD1,16,.,TRBV27,TGTGCCAGCAGCTTGACCCCCGGGACAGCTAACTATGGCTACACCTTC,CASSLTPGTANYGYTF
TRBJ1-3,TRBD1,15,.,TRBV4-1,TGCGCCAGCAGGCGGACAGGGGGTACTGGAAACACCATATATTTT,CASRRTGGTGNTIYF
TRBJ2-5,TRBD2,15,.,TRBV2,TGTGCCAGCAGGGCTAGCGGGAGGTGGGTGGAGACCCAGTACTTC,CASRASGRWVETQYF
TRBJ1-3,TRBD1,15,.,TRBV5-4,TGTGCCAGCAGCTTGGACAGGGGGACTGGAAACACCATATATTTT,CASSLDRGTGNTIYF
TRBJ1-4,.,17,.,TRBV5-4,TGTGCCAGCAAAAAGGAAGGGGGAAGGACAACTAATGAAAAACTGTTTTTT,CASKKEGGRTTNEKLFF
TRBJ2-2,.,12,.,TRBV5-1,TGCGCCAGCAGAAGTGAAACCGGGGAGCTGTTTTTT,CASRSETGELFF
TRBJ1-2,TRBD1,15,once,TRBV19,TGTGCCAGTAGTTCCCCCTCGACAGGGGGCCGGGGCTACACCTTC,CASSSPSTGGRGYTF
TRBJ1-1,.,11,.,TRBV12-3/TRBV12-4,TGTGCCAGCAGTTTACGGAGTGAAGCTTTCTTT,CASSLRSEAFF
TRBJ1-3,.,13,.,TRBV4-2,TGTGCCAGCAGCCAACAGGGGGGAAACACCATATATTTT,CASSQQGGNTIYF
TRBJ2-7,TRBD1,15,.,TRBV5-1,TGCGCCAGCAGCATCCGGGACAGGGTTGCCTACGAGCAGTACTTC,CASSIRDRVAYEQYF
TRBJ1-1,.,16,few,TRBV5-1,TGCGCCAGCAGCTTGGCAGGGGCAGACATGAACACTGAAGCTTTCTTT,CASSLAGADMNTEAFF
TRBJ2-7,.,13,few,TRBV18,TGTGCCAGCTCACCAACAGCCGCCTACGAGCAGTACTTC,CASSPTAAYEQYF
TRBJ1-1,.,12,.,TRBV15,TGTGCCACCAGCATCGGGAGCACTGAAGCTTTCTTT,CATSIGSTEAFF
TRBJ1-2,.,14,.,TRBV19,TGTGCCAGTAGTATGAATGGACAGATCTATGGCTACACCTTC,CASSMNGQIYGYTF
TRBJ2-7,.,17,.,TRBV28,TGTGCCAGCAGCCCCCCCCGGGGGCAGGGATACTCCTACGAGCAGTACTTC,CASSPPRGQGYSYEQYF
TRBJ2-1,.,14,.,TRBV14,TGTGCCAGCAGCCAAACTATCTCCTACAATGAGCAGTTCTTC,CASSQTISYNEQFF
TRBJ2-7,TRBD2,14,.,TRBV28,TGTGCCAGCCGGAGCGGGGGAGGCTCCTACGAGCAGTACTTC,CASRSGGGSYEQYF
TRBJ2-7,TRBD1,13,.,TRBV10-3,TGTGCCGCGCGGACAGGGGGCAACGACGAGCAGTACTTC,CAARTGGNDEQYF
TRBJ1-3,.,16,.,TRBV5-1,TGCGCCAGCAGCTCTTCGACGGCGAGCTCTGGAAACACCATATATTTT,CASSSSTASSGNTIYF
TRBJ1-2,.,13,.,TRBV12-3/TRBV12-4,TGTGCCAGCAATTTACAGGGCCCCTATGGCTACACCTTC,CASNLQGPYGYTF
TRBJ2-5,.,18,.,TRBV5-4,TGTGCCAGCAGCTTGGGTCTGTCTTTGGACAGAAAACAAGAGACCCAGTACTTC,CASSLGLSLDRKQETQYF
TRBJ1-1,TRBD1,15,.,TRBV2,TGTGCCAGCAGGGACAGGGCCTCAATGAACACTGAAGCTTTCTTT,CASRDRASMNTEAFF
TRBJ2-2,.,19,.,TRBV19,TGTGCCAGTAGTAGAGACTTTAGCGGAGGGCCCCCGAGCACCGGGGAGCTGTTTTTT,CASSRDFSGGPPSTGELFF
TRBJ1-2,.,14,.,TRBV9,TGTGCCAGCAGCGTAGCGGGGGAACACTATGGCTACACCTTC,CASSVAGEHYGYTF
TRBJ1-2,TRBD1,16,.,TRBV6-5,TGTGCCAGCAGTTACTCGATATCGGGACAGAACTGGGGCTACACCTTC,CASSYSISGQNWGYTF
TRBJ1-1,.,14,few,TRBV2,TGTGCCAGCAGTATCCCGACTATGAACACTGAAGCTTTCTTT,CASSIPTMNTEAFF
TRBJ1-2,TRBD1,15,.,TRBV24-1,TGTGCCACCAGTGACCCCGGGACAGGGAACTATGGCTACACCTTC,CATSDPGTGNYGYTF
TRBJ2-5,TRBD1,14,.,TRBV5-1,TGCGCCAGCAGCTTGTCACAGGGGGACGAGACCCAGTACTTC,CASSLSQGDETQYF
TRBJ1-1,TRBD1,15,once,TRBV28,TGTGCCAGCAGTCGTAGGGGGCCCTTGGGTCAAGAAGCTTTCTTT,CASSRRGPLGQEAFF
TRBJ1-1,.,14,few,TRBV4-1,TGCGCCAGCAGCCGGGTAAGGGGGAACACTGAAGCTTTCTTT,CASSRVRGNTEAFF
TRBJ2-7,TRBD2,16,.,TRBV11-2,TGTGCCAGCAGCCCCCCCGGGCTAGCGGAAACTTACGAGCAGTACTTC,CASSPPGLAETYEQYF
TRBJ1-1,.,12,.,TRBV19,TGTGCCAGTAGTATGGGAGGGGTGAGAGCTTTCTTT,CASSMGGVRAFF
TRBJ2-2,TRBD2,19,.,TRBV5-1,TGCGCCAGCAGCTCCACTAGCGGGATGGTATTTTCGGACACCGGGGAGCTGTTTTTT,CASSSTSGMVFSDTGELFF
TRBJ2-7,TRBD1,15,.,TRBV24-1,TGTGCCACCAGTGACCCCGGGACAGAAATAGGGGAGCAGTACTTC,CATSDPGTEIGEQYF
TRBJ2-1,.,13,.,TRBV6-5,TGTGCCGGAAAACGGGGTTTAACAAATGAGCAGTTCTTC,CAGKRGLTNEQFF